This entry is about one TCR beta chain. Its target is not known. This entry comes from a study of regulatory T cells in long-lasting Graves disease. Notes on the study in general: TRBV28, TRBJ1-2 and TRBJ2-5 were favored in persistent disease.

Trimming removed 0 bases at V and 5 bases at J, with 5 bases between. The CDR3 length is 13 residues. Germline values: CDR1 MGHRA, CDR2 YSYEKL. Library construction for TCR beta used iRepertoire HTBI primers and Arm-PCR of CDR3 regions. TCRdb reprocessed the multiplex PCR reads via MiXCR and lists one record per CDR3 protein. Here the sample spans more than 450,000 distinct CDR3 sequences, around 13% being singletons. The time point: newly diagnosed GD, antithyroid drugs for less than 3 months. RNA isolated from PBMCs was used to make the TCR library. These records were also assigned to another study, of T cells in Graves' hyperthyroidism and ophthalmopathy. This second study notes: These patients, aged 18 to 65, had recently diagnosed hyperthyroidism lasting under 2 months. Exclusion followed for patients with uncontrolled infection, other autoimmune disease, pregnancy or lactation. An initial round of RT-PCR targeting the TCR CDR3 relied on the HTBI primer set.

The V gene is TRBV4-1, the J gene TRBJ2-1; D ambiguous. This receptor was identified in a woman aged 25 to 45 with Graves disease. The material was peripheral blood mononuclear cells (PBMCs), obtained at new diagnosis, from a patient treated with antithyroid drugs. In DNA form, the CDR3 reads TGCGCCAGCAGCCAAGACTTCCACAATGAGCAGTTCTTC. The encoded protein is CASSQDFHNEQFF.